This T cell receptor (beta chain) is from a study of T cells expressing NK-cell markers. TCRdb reprocessed the 5' RACE reads and stores each CDR3 protein as one record, lacking DNA. In total, the table holds over 150,000 distinct CDR3 sequences. The CDR3 length is 14 residues. CDR1 and CDR2 (germline): DFQATT, SNEGSKA (reference sequence). This chain uses TRBV20-1 with TRBJ1-4. Sequenced sample: blood T cells: a sorted CD56 or NKG2C T cell subset, CD4+ or CD8+ T cells, or bulk PBMC T cells (not recorded which). This TCR was sampled from a woman aged 45-65 years in good health. The CDR3 loop reads CSARIYSNNEKLFF.